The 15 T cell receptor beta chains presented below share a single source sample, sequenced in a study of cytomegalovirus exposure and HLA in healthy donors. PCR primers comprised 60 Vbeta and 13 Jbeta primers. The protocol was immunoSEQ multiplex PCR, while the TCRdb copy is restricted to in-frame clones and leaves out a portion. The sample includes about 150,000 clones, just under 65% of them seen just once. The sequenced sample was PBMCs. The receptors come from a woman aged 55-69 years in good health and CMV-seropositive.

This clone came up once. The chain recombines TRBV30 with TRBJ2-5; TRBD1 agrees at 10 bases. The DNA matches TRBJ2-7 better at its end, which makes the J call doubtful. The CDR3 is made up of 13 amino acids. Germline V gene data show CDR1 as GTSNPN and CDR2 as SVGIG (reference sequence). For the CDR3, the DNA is TGTGCCTGGAGTGTCGGGACAGGGGACGAGCAGTACTTC. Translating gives CAWSVGTGDEQYF.

The CDR3 sequence: CASRGLATDTQYF. CDR3 in DNA: TGCGCCAGCAGGGGACTGGCTACAGATACGCAGTATTTT. V and J are TRBV4-1 and TRBJ2-3; perhaps TRBD2 as D (6 bases). Germline CDR1 is MGHRA and CDR2 is YSYEKL. The CDR3 contains 13 residues. V was cut by 6 bases and J by 3 bases, with 10 bases left in between.

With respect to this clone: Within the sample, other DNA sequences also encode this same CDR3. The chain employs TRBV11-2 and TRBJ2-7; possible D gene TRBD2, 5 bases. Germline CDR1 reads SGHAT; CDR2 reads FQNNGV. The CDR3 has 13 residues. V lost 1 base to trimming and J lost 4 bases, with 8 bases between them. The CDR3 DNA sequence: TGTGCCAGCAGCTTAGGTGAGGGTTACGAGCAGTACTTC. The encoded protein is CASSLGEGYEQYF.

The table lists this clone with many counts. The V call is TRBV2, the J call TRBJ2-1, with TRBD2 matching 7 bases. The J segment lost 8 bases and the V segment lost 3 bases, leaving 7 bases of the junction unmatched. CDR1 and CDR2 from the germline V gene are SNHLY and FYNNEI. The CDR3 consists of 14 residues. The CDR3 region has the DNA TGTGCCAGCAGTGACCCCCGGGAGGAGGATGAGCAGTTCTTC. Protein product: CASSDPREEDEQFF.

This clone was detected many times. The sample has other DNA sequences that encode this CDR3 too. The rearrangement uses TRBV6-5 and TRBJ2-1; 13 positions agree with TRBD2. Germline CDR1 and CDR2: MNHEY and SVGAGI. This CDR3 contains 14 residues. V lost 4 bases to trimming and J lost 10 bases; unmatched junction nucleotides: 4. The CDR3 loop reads CASSSGTSGVEQFF. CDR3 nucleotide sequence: TGTGCCAGCAGTTCCGGGACTAGCGGGGTAGAGCAGTTCTTC.

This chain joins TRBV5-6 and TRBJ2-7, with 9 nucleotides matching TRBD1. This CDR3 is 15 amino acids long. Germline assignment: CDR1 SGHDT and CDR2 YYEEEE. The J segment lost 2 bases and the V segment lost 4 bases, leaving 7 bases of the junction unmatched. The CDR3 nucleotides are TGTGCCAGCAGCCCGAACCGGGACAGGGCCTACGAGCAGTACTTC. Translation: CASSPNRDRAYEQYF.

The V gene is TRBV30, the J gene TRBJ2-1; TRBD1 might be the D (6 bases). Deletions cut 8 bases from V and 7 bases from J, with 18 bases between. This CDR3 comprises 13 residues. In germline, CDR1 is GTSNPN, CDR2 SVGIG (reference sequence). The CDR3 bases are TGTGCCACCCGACAGGTTGCTACTAATGAGCAGTTCTTC. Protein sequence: CATRQVATNEQFF.

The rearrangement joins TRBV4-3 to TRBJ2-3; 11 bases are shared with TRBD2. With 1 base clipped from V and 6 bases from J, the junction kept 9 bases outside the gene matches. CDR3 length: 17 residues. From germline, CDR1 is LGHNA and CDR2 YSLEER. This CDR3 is CASSQAAVAGGPDTQYF. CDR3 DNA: TGCGCCAGCAGCCAAGCTGCGGTAGCGGGAGGGCCGGATACGCAGTATTTT.

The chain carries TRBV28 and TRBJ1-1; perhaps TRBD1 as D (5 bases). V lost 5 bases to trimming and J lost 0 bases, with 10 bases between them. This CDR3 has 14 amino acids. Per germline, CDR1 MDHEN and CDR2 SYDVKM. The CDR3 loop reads CASSDSSMNTEAFF. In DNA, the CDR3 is TGTGCCAGCAGTGACAGCAGTATGAACACTGAAGCTTTCTTT. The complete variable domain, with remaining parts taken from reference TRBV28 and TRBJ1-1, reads DVKVTQSSRYLVKRTGEKVFLECVQDMDHENMFWYRQDPGLGLRLIYFSYDVKMKEKGDIPEGYSVSREKKERFSLILESASTNQTSMYLCASSDSSMNTEAFFGQGTRLTVV.

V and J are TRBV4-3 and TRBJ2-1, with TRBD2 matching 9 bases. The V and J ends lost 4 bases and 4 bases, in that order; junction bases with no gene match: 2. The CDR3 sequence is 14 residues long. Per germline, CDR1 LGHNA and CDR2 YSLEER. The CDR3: CASSPGLAYNEQFF. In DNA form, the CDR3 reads TGCGCCAGCAGCCCGGGACTAGCATACAATGAGCAGTTCTTC.

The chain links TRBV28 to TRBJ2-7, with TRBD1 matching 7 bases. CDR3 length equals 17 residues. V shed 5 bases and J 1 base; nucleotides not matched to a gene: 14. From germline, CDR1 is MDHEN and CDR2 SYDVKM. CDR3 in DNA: TGTGCCAGCAGTCCCATCCGGACAGGCGTCGGTTCCTACGAGCAGTACTTC. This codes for CASSPIRTGVGSYEQYF. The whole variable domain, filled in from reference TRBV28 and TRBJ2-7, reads DVKVTQSSRYLVKRTGEKVFLECVQDMDHENMFWYRQDPGLGLRLIYFSYDVKMKEKGDIPEGYSVSREKKERFSLILESASTNQTSMYLCASSPIRTGVGSYEQYFGPGTRLTVT.

The CDR3 region has the DNA TGCGCCAGCAGCTTTGACACAGCCGAGCAGTACTTC. Its translation: CASSFDTAEQYF. V gene TRBV5-1 combines with J gene TRBJ2-7, with D unresolved. Looked up from germline, CDR1 is SGHRS and CDR2 is YFSETQ. The CDR3 loop spans 12 amino acids. The ends were cut back, 2 bases at V and 6 bases at J, with 9 bases in the middle.

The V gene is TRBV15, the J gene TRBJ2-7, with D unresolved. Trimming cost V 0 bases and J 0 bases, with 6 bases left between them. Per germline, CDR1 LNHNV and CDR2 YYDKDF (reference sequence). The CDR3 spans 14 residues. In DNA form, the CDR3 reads TGTGCCACCAGCAGAGATGGCCTCTCCTACGAGCAGTACTTC. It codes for CATSRDGLSYEQYF.

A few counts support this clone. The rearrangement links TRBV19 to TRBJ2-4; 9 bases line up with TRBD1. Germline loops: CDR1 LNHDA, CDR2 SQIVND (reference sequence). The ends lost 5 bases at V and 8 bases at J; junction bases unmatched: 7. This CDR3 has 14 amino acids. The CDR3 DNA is TGTGCCAGTAGTGGGCGGGACAGGGAGGACATTCAGTACTTC. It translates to CASSGRDREDIQYF.

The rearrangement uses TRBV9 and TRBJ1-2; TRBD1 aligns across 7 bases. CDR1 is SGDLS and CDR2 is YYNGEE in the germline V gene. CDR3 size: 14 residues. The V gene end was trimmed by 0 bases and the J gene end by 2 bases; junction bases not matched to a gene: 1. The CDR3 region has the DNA TGTGCCAGCAGCGTAGGGGGACAGAACTATGGCTACACCTTC. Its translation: CASSVGGQNYGYTF. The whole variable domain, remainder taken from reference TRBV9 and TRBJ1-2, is DSGVTQTPKHLITATGQRVTLRCSPRSGDLSVYWYQQSLDQGLQFLIQYYNGEERAKGNILERFSAQQFPDLHSELNLSSLELGDSALYFCASSVGGQNYGYTFGSGTRLTVV.